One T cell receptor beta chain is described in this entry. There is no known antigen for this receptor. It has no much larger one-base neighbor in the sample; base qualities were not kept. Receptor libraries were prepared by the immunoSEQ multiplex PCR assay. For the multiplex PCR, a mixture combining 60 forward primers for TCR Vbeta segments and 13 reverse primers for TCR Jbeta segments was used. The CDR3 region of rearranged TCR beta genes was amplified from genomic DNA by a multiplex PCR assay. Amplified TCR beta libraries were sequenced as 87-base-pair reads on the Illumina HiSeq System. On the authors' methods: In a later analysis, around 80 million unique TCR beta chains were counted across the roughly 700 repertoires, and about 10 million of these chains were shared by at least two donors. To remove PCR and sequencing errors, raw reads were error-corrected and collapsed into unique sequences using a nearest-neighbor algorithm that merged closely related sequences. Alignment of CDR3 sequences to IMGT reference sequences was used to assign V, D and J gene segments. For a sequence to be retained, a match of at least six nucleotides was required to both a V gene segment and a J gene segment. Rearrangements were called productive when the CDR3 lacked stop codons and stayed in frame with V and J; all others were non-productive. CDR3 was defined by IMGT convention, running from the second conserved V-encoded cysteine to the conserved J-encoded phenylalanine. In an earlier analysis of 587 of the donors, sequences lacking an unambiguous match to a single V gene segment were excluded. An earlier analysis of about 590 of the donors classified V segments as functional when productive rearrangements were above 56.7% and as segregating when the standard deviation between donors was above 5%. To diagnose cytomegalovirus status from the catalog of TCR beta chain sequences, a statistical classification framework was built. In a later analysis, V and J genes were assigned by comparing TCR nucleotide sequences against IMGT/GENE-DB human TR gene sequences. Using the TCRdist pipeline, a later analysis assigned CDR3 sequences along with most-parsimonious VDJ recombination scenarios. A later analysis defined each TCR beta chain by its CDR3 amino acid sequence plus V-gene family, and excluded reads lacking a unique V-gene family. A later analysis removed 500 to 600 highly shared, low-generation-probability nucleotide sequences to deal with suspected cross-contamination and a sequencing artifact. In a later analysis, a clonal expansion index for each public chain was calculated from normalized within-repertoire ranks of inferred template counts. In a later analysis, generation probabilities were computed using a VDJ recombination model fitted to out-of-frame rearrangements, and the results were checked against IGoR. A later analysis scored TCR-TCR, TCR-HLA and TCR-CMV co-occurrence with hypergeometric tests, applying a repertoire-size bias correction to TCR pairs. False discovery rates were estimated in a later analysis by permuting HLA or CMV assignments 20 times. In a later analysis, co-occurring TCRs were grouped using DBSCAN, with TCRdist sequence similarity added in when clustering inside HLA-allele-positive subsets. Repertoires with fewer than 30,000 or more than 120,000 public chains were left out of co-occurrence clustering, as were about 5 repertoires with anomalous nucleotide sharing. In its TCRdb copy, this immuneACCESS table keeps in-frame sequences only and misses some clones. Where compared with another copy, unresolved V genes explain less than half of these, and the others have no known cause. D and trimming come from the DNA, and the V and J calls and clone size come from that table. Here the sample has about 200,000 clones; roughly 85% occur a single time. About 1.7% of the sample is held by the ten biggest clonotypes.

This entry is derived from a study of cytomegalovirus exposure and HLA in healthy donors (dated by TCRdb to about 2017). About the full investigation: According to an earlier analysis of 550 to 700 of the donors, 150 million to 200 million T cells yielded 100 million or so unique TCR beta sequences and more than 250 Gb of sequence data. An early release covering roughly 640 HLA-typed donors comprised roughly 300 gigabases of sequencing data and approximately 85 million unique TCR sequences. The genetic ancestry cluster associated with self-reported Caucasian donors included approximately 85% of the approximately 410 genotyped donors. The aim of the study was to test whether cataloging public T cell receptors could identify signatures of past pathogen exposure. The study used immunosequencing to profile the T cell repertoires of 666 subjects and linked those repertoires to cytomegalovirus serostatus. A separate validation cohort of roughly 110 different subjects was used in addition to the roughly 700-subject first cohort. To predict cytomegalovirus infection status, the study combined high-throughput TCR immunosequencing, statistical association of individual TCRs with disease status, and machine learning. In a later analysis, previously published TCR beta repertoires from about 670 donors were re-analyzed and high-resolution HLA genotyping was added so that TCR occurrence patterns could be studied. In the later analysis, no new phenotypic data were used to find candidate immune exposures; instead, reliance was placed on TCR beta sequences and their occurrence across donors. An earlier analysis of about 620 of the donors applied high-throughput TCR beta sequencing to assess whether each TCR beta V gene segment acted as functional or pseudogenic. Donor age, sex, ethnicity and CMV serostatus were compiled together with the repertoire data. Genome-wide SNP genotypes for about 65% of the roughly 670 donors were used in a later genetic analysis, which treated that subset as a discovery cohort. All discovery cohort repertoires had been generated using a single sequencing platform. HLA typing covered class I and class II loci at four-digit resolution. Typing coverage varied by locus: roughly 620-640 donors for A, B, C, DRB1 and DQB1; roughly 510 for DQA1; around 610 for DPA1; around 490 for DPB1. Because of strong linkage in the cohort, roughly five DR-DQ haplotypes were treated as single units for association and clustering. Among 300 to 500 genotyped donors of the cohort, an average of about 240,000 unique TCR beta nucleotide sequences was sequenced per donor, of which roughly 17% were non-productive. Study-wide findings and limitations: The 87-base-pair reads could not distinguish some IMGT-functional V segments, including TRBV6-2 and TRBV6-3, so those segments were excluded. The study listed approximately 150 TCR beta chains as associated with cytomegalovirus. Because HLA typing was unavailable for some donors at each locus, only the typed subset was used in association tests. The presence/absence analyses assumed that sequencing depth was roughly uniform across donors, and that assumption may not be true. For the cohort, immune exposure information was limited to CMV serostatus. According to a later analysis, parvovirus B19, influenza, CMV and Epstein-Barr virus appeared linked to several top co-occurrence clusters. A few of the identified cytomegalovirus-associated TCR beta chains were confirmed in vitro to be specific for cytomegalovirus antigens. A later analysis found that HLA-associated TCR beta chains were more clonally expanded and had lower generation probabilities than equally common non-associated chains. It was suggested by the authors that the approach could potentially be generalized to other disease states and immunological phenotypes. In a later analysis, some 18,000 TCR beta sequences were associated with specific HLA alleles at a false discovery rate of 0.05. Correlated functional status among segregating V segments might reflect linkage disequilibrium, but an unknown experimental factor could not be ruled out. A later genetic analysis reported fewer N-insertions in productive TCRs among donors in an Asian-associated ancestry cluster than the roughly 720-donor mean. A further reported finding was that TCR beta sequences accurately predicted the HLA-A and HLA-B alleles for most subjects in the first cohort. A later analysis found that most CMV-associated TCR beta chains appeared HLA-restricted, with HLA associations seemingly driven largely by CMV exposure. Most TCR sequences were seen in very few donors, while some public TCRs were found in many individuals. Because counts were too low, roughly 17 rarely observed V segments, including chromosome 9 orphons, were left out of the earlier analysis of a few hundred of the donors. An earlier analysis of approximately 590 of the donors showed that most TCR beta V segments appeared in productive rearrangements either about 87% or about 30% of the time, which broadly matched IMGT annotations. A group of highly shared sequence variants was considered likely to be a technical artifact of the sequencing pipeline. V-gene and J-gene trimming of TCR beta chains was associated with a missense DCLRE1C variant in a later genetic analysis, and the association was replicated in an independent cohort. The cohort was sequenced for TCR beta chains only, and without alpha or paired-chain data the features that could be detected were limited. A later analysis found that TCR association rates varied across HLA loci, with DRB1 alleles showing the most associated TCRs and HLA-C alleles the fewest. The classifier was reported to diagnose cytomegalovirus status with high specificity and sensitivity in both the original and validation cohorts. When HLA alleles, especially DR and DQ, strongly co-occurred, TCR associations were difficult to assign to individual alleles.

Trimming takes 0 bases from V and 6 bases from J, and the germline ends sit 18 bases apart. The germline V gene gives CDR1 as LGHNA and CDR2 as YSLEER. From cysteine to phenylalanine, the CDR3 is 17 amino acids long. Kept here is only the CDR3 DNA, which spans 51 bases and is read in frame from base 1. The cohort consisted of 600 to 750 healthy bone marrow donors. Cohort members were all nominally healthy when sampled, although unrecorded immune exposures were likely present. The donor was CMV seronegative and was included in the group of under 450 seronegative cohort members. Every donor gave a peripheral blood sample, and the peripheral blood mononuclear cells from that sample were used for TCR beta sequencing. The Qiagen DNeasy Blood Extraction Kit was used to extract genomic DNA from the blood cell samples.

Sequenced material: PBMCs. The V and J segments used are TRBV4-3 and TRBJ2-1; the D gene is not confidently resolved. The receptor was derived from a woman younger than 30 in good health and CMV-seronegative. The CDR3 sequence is CASSQDEETLYSNEQFF. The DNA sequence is TGCGCCAGCAGCCAAGATGAGGAGACCCTTTACTCCAATGAGCAGTTCTTC.